A single sample is the source of the 10 T cell receptor beta chains below, sequenced in a study of OX40 agonist ivuxolimab in advanced cancers. Only in-frame clones appear in the TCRdb table, and some are missing; sequencing was by immunoSEQ multiplex PCR. The sample has 22,000 or so clones, more than 75% seen once. The material was CD4+ or CD8+ T cells sorted from blood, obtained in a trial of the OX40 agonist ivuxolimab. Every receptor here comes from an adult with an advanced solid tumor such as melanoma, head and neck, liver or kidney cancer.

V and J are TRBV2 and TRBJ2-2; D perhaps matches TRBD2 (6 bases). V was clipped by 6 bases and J by 5 bases, with 13 bases between them. Germline V gene sequence: CDR1 SNHLY, CDR2 FYNNEI. CDR3 length: 14 residues. In DNA, the CDR3 is TGTGCCAGCAGCCAGGGACTGGGGACCGGGGAGCTGTTTTTT. Protein sequence: CASSQGLGTGELFF. Combining the CDR3 with reference TRBV2 and TRBJ2-2 gives the whole variable domain EPEVTQTPSHQVTQMGQEVILRCVPISNHLYFYWYRQILGQKVEFLVSFYNNEISEKSEIFDDQFSVERPDGSNFTLKIRSTKLEDSAMYFCASSQGLGTGELFFGEGSRLTVL.

The chain links TRBV6-5 to TRBJ2-1; tentatively, D is TRBD2 (5 bases). Germline-derived CDR1 and CDR2 are MNHEY and SVGAGI. With 6 bases removed from V and 5 bases from J, the gap between germline ends came to 17 bases. The CDR3 covers 15 residues. Written as DNA, the CDR3 is TGTGCCAGCAGCCTAACTACGGGGTCAAACAATGAGCAGTTCTTC. Translated, it gives CASSLTTGSNNEQFF.

CDR3: CASRDYITVSGDMNTEAFF. DNA of the CDR3: TGTGCCAGTAGAGACTATATAACGGTGTCAGGCGACATGAACACTGAAGCTTTCTTT. The chain couples TRBV19 to TRBJ1-1; no clear D gene. Germline V gene lookup returns CDR1 LNHDA and CDR2 SQIVND (reference sequence). This CDR3 has 19 residues. Trimming stripped 6 bases from V and 0 bases from J, with 26 bases between.

The V and J genes are TRBV5-4 and TRBJ1-1; unclear D gene. V lost 2 bases to trimming and J lost 1 base, with 6 bases between them. The CDR3 is 13 amino acids. Germline V gene data show CDR1 as SGHNT and CDR2 as YYREEE (reference sequence). CDR3 sequence (DNA): TGTGCCAGCAGCTTTACCGGGAACACTGAAGCTTTCTTT. It codes for CASSFTGNTEAFF.

The rearrangement uses TRBV12-5 and TRBJ2-1, with 12 positions matching TRBD2. The germline V gene has CDR1 LGHNT and CDR2 FRNRAP. This CDR3 has 21 residues. With 10 bases clipped from V and 8 bases from J, the junction kept 30 bases outside the gene matches. The CDR3 DNA is TGTGCTACTACGAACCGGGACAGGGTACTTCTAGCGGGAGGGCATGCTGATGAGCAGTTCTTC. The encoded protein is CATTNRDRVLLAGGHADEQFF.

The genes are TRBV28 and TRBJ2-5; perhaps TRBD1 as D (5 bases). Germline V CDR1 and CDR2: MDHEN, SYDVKM. This CDR3 spans 14 amino acids. V lost 3 bases, J lost 13 bases, and 21 bases lay in between. CDR3 sequence: CASSFWRQRSWAYF. The CDR3 region has the DNA TGTGCCAGCAGTTTTTGGAGACAGCGCTCCTGGGCGTACTTC.

The chain employs TRBV7-2 and TRBJ2-7, with 12 bases fitting TRBD2. Germline V gene data show CDR1 as SGHTA and CDR2 as FQGNSA. V shed 4 bases and J 4 bases; nucleotides not matched to a gene: 8. There are 16 residues in the CDR3. CDR3 DNA sequence: TGTGCCAGCAGCTCGGAGTGGACTAGCGGGAATTACGAGCAGTACTTC. This sequence encodes CASSSEWTSGNYEQYF.

In DNA form, the CDR3 reads TGTGCCAGCAGTTGGGGACTAGCGGTCACAGATACGCAGTATTTT. Its translation is CASSWGLAVTDTQYF. The V and J genes are TRBV5-8 and TRBJ2-3; 11 nucleotides align to TRBD2. The trim removed 5 bases at V and 2 bases at J, leaving 4 bases unmatched. Germline lookup yields CDR1 SGHTS and CDR2 YDEGEE. The length of the CDR3 is 15 residues.

V and J are TRBV4-1 and TRBJ2-7; unclear D gene. The CDR3 spans 16 residues. V lost 3 bases and J 2 bases, leaving 17 bases between the germline ends. CDR1 and CDR2 (germline): MGHRA, YSYEKL. As DNA, the CDR3 is TGCGCCAGCAGCCACAGTAAACACAGCAGTACCTACGAGCAGTACTTC. It specifies CASSHSKHSSTYEQYF.

The V gene is TRBV30, the J gene TRBJ1-6; D not resolved. The CDR3 is 14 residues long. The V end lost 6 bases, the J end lost 8 bases, and 17 bases lay between the germline ends. CDR1 is GTSNPN and CDR2 is SVGIG in the germline V gene (reference sequence). In DNA, the CDR3 is TGTGCCTGCCCCCCCGGCACGAGGGATTCACCCCTCCACTTT. Residues: CACPPGTRDSPLHF.